The 31 T cell receptor beta chains in this list originate from one sample, sequenced in a study of OX40 agonist ivuxolimab in advanced cancers. Some clones are missing from TCRdb's copy, which holds only in-frame ones; the method was immunoSEQ multiplex PCR. The repertoire has 30,000 or so clones, 80% to 95% of them found once; the top ten carry about 9%. The source material was CD4+ or CD8+ T cells sorted from blood, sampled in a trial of the OX40 agonist ivuxolimab. The receptor source for this set is an adult with an advanced solid tumor such as melanoma, head and neck, liver or kidney cancer.

This chain links TRBV5-1 with TRBJ2-1; maybe TRBD1 (7 bases). V lost 3 bases and J 1 base, leaving 11 bases between the germline ends. Germline CDR1 SGHRS, CDR2 YFSETQ. The CDR3 is 15 amino acids. Here the CDR3 reads CASSSSGGSYNEQFF. The DNA for the CDR3 is TGCGCCAGCAGCTCTTCAGGGGGGTCCTACAATGAGCAGTTCTTC.

The chain combines TRBV7-3 with TRBJ2-1; 10 nucleotides match TRBD2. CDR1 and CDR2 (germline): SGHTA, FQGTGA. The CDR3 sequence is 17 residues long. Trimming cost V 4 bases and J 7 bases; bases outside gene matches: 13. CDR3 nucleotide sequence: TGTGCCAGCAGCTCGGATTCCCTAGCGGGAGTTATGAATGAGCAGTTCTTC. This codes for CASSSDSLAGVMNEQFF.

The count of this clone is one. This chain uses TRBV7-6 with TRBJ2-5; TRBD1 matches at 7 bases. The J call may be faulty, since TRBJ2-7 better matches the DNA end. The CDR3 totals 12 residues. Germline assignment: CDR1 SGHVS and CDR2 FNYEAQ. The CDR3: CASSSQGVEQYF. The CDR3 nucleotides are TGTGCCAGCAGCTCTCAGGGGGTCGAGCAGTACTTC.

This chain uses TRBV7-9 with TRBJ2-1; 8 bases match TRBD1. Per the germline V gene, CDR1 is SEHNR and CDR2 is FQNEAQ (reference sequence). Trimming took 5 bases from V and 9 from J; bases not matched to a gene: 6. The CDR3 is 13 amino acids. CDR3 residues: CASSDGQGVEQFF. The CDR3 DNA sequence: TGTGCCAGCAGCGACGGACAGGGTGTTGAGCAGTTCTTC.

The chain joins TRBV6-6 to TRBJ2-2, with D unclear. V lost 2 bases to trimming and J lost 3 bases, with 7 bases between them. Germline V gene sequence: CDR1 MNHNY, CDR2 SVGAGI (reference sequence). The CDR3 contains 14 residues. CDR3 sequence reads: CASSYPADTGELFF. CDR3 sequence (DNA): TGTGCCAGCAGTTACCCGGCGGACACCGGGGAGCTGTTTTTT.

CDR3 coding DNA: TGTGCCAGCAGCTTAGCGGGGGGGAGTCCAGATACGCAGTATTTT. As protein: CASSLAGGSPDTQYF. The V and J genes are TRBV6-5 and TRBJ2-3; TRBD2 matches at 11 bases. Looked up from germline, CDR1 is MNHEY and CDR2 is SVGAGI. The CDR3 spans 15 residues. The trim removed 6 bases at V and 4 bases at J, leaving 6 bases unmatched.

This chain uses TRBV7-3 with TRBJ1-1; the D gene is possibly TRBD1 (5 bases). Germline lookup yields CDR1 SGHTA and CDR2 FQGTGA. There are 16 residues in the CDR3. The V and J ends lost 1 base and 1 base respectively, with 13 bases between them. The CDR3: CASSLKGRPGNTEAFF. As DNA, the CDR3 is TGTGCCAGCAGCTTAAAGGGGCGCCCCGGGAACACTGAAGCTTTCTTT.

The chain recombines TRBV13 with TRBJ2-3, with TRBD2 matching 10 bases. This CDR3 has 17 residues. J was trimmed by 3 bases and V by 4 bases; bases with no gene match: 10. In germline, CDR1 is PRHDT, CDR2 FYEKMQ (reference sequence). CDR3 coding DNA: TGTGCCAGCAGCTCCGGGACTAGCGTGTTGTTAACAGATACGCAGTATTTT. This encodes CASSSGTSVLLTDTQYF.

The V gene is TRBV10-3, the J gene TRBJ2-1; TRBD2 aligns across 12 bases. Germline CDR1 reads ENHRY; CDR2 reads SYGVKD. The CDR3 length is 17 residues. V was pared by 0 bases and J by 7 bases, with 7 bases of the junction left unmatched. In DNA form, the CDR3 reads TGTGCCATCAGTGAGTCTTTGGGACTAGCGGGCCGAAATGAGCAGTTCTTC. This codes for CAISESLGLAGRNEQFF.

This clone was picked up a small number of times. The chain is built from TRBV29-1 and TRBJ1-1; no clear D gene. The V end was cut by 3 bases, the J end by 4 bases, with 9 bases between. This CDR3 is built from 12 residues. CDR1 and CDR2 from the germline V gene are SQVTM and ANQGSEA. The CDR3 protein is CSVDLGGTEAFF. For the CDR3, the DNA is TGCAGCGTTGATTTGGGAGGCACTGAAGCTTTCTTT.

This chain links TRBV27 with TRBJ2-3; D unclear. V dropped 0 bases and J dropped 2 bases, with 12 bases sitting between them. Germline-derived CDR1 and CDR2 are MNHEY and SMNVEV (reference sequence). CDR3 length: 16 residues. CDR3 loop: CASSLSPYIITDTQYF. For the CDR3, the DNA is TGTGCCAGCAGTTTATCGCCATACATCATCACAGATACGCAGTATTTT.

Comment on this clone: A read error may account for a junction end that differs from germline. The chain couples TRBV5-4 to TRBJ1-2, with 9 bases fitting TRBD1. CDR1 SGHNT and CDR2 YYREEE come from the germline V gene (reference sequence). The CDR3 has 16 residues. CDR3: CASSQDRGATNYGYTF. CDR3 coding DNA: TGCGCCAGCAGCCAAGACAGGGGGGCGACCAACTATGGCTACACCTTC. Looking up the rest from reference TRBV5-4 and TRBJ1-2 gives the full variable domain: ETGVTQSPTHLIKTRGQQVTLRCSSQSGHNTVSWYQQALGQGPQFIFQYYREEENGRGNFPPRFSGLQFPNYSSELNVNALELDDSALYLCASSQDRGATNYGYTFGSGTRLTVV.

The chain combines TRBV19 with TRBJ2-3, with D perhaps matching TRBD2 (5 bases). CDR1 and CDR2 (germline): LNHDA, SQIVND (reference sequence). Trimming left V 4 bases short and J 4 bases short, with 9 bases between. The CDR3 has 13 amino acids. The CDR3 spells CASSTGLADTQYF. For the CDR3, the DNA is TGTGCCAGTAGTACCGGACTGGCAGATACGCAGTATTTT.

This chain links TRBV27 with TRBJ1-1; a possible D gene is TRBD1 (5 bases). Deletions cut 7 bases from V and 5 bases from J, with 17 bases between. The CDR3 spans 14 residues. Per germline, CDR1 MNHEY and CDR2 SMNVEV (reference sequence). The CDR3 loop is CASNKLGQGTEAFF. CDR3 nucleotides: TGTGCCAGCAACAAGCTCGGACAAGGGACTGAAGCTTTCTTT.

The chain uses TRBV28 and TRBJ2-7; 7 bases are a match to TRBD1. V dropped 6 bases and J dropped 4; count of bases not matched to a gene: 6. Germline V gene data show CDR1 as MDHEN and CDR2 as SYDVKM. The CDR3 is 13 residues long. The CDR3 bases are TGTGCCAGCAGAACGACAGGGTCGTACGAGCAGTACTTC. It specifies CASRTTGSYEQYF.

This chain links TRBV7-8 with TRBJ1-5, with a tentative D call TRBD1 (5 bases). Germline assignment: CDR1 SGHVS and CDR2 FQNEAQ. Trimming left V 5 bases short and J 6 bases short, with 14 bases between. The CDR3 loop spans 14 amino acids. The CDR3 here is CASSRGHGGQPQHF. CDR3 sequence (DNA): TGTGCCAGCAGCCGAGGCCATGGGGGTCAGCCCCAGCATTTT.

This chain uses TRBV13 with TRBJ2-7; no clear D gene. Trimming shortened V by 1 base and J by 0 bases, and 4 bases separated the two germline ends. The CDR3 extends over 13 amino acids. CDR1 PRHDT and CDR2 FYEKMQ come from the germline V gene (reference sequence). In DNA, the CDR3 is TGTGCCAGCAGCTTAGAATTCTCCTACGAGCAGTACTTC. This encodes CASSLEFSYEQYF.

The V call is TRBV4-1, the J call TRBJ2-3; D is possibly TRBD1 (6 bases). Per germline, CDR1 MGHRA and CDR2 YSYEKL. V dropped 1 base and J dropped 4 bases, with 15 bases sitting between them. The CDR3 consists of 16 residues. The CDR3 region has the DNA TGCGCCAGCAGCCAAGTCAGATTGCAGGGGCCAGATACGCAGTATTTT. This codes for CASSQVRLQGPDTQYF.

The chain recombines TRBV29-1 with TRBJ2-1; 8 nucleotides line up with TRBD1. CDR1 is SQVTM, CDR2 ANQGSEA, per germline. This CDR3 is built from 16 residues. Trimming removed 6 bases from V and 8 bases from J; junction bases left unmatched: 18. This CDR3 is CSVLPLWTGIVDEQFF. DNA of the CDR3: TGCAGCGTCCTTCCATTATGGACAGGGATTGTGGATGAGCAGTTCTTC.

This chain uses TRBV29-1 with TRBJ1-1; TRBD1 agrees at 9 bases. The CDR3 covers 15 residues. Germline CDR1 is SQVTM and CDR2 is ANQGSEA. Trimming took 7 bases from V and 4 from J; bases not matched to a gene: 13. The CDR3 protein is CSGSGTGTGTTEAFF. For the CDR3, the DNA is TGCAGCGGCTCCGGGACCGGGACAGGGACCACTGAAGCTTTCTTT.

The rearrangement joins TRBV6-5 to TRBJ1-2, with D possibly TRBD1 on 6 matching bases. The CDR3 has 12 amino acids. V was trimmed by 5 bases and J by 4 bases, leaving 8 bases between them. CDR1 is MNHEY and CDR2 is SVGAGI in the germline V gene. The CDR3, as DNA: TGTGCCAGCAGTGAGGACAGCTATGGCTACACCTTC. This codes for CASSEDSYGYTF.

The chain couples TRBV27 to TRBJ1-6, with D tentatively TRBD1 (6 bases). CDR3 length equals 14 residues. The ends were cut back, 2 bases at V and 10 bases at J, with 12 bases in the middle. CDR1 and CDR2 from the germline V gene are MNHEY and SMNVEV (reference sequence). CDR3 amino acids: CASSLGGAGSPLHF. CDR3 nucleotides: TGTGCCAGCAGTTTAGGGGGGGCTGGGTCACCCCTCCACTTT.

The chain has TRBV4-1 and TRBJ2-2, with D perhaps matching TRBD1 (6 bases). V lost 2 bases and J lost 3, with 10 bases in between. There are 15 residues in the CDR3. CDR1 and CDR2 from the germline V gene are MGHRA and YSYEKL. The CDR3 loop is CASSQLQGHTGELFF. The CDR3 nucleotides are TGCGCCAGCAGCCAATTACAGGGTCACACCGGGGAGCTGTTTTTT.

This rearrangement joins TRBV29-1 to TRBJ2-7; D is uncertain. The length of the CDR3 is 11 residues. Trimming stripped 5 bases from V and 3 bases from J, with 8 bases between. CDR1 is SQVTM and CDR2 is ANQGSEA in the germline V gene. CDR3 sequence (DNA): TGCAGCGTTTCTGACATCTACGAGCAGTACTTC. As protein: CSVSDIYEQYF.

The chain carries TRBV2 and TRBJ2-7; perhaps TRBD2 as D (6 bases). V was pared by 3 bases and J by 1 base, with 10 bases between. Germline V gene sequence: CDR1 SNHLY, CDR2 FYNNEI. The CDR3 sequence is 14 residues long. CDR3 in amino acids: CASSEDGGSYEQYF. The CDR3 region has the DNA TGTGCCAGCAGTGAGGACGGGGGTTCCTACGAGCAGTACTTC.

The chain employs TRBV6-1 and TRBJ2-7; D may correspond to TRBD1 or TRBD2 (6 bases each). The V and J ends lost 3 bases and 3 bases respectively, with 15 bases between them. CDR3 length: 15 residues. Germline V gene sequence: CDR1 MNHNS, CDR2 SASEGT. The DNA of the CDR3 is TGTGCCAGCAGTGACGGGGGCAGCTTTTACTACGAGCAGTACTTC. Translated, it gives CASSDGGSFYYEQYF.

The chain employs TRBV19 and TRBJ1-1; D is ambiguous. Trimming shortened V by 5 bases and J by 6 bases, and 13 bases separated the two germline ends. The CDR3 has 13 residues. Per the germline V gene, CDR1 is LNHDA and CDR2 is SQIVND (reference sequence). CDR3 amino acids: CASSLGVWAEAFF. For the CDR3, the DNA is TGTGCCAGTAGTCTCGGTGTTTGGGCTGAAGCTTTCTTT.

The chain uses TRBV5-1 and TRBJ2-1; 8 bases are a match to TRBD2. The CDR3 spans 15 residues. The ends lost 2 bases at V and 2 bases at J; junction bases unmatched: 3. Germline assignment: CDR1 SGHRS and CDR2 YFSETQ. CDR3 in amino acids: CASSFTSGPYNEQFF. CDR3 DNA sequence: TGCGCCAGCAGCTTCACTAGCGGACCCTACAATGAGCAGTTCTTC.

This chain joins TRBV5-6 and TRBJ2-6, with TRBD1 matching over 9 bases. In germline, CDR1 is SGHDT, CDR2 YYEEEE. Germline trimming cut 4 bases from V and 2 bases from J; bases unmatched to any gene: 7. The CDR3 contains 17 residues. For the CDR3, the DNA is TGTGCCAGCAGCGCCGGGACAGGGTACGCTGGGGCCAACGTCCTGACTTTC. Translation: CASSAGTGYAGANVLTF.

V usage is TRBV6-5 and J usage is TRBJ1-1; D is perhaps TRBD1 (5 bases). Per germline, CDR1 MNHEY and CDR2 SVGAGI. This CDR3 region has 12 residues. Between the trimmed V and J ends, which lost 6 bases and 0 bases, there was a span of 5 bases. For the CDR3, the DNA is TGTGCCAGCAGGGGACTGAACACTGAAGCTTTCTTT. Translating gives CASRGLNTEAFF.

This chain connects TRBV7-6 to TRBJ2-7; TRBD2 agrees at 7 bases. Germline assignment: CDR1 SGHVS and CDR2 FNYEAQ. J was trimmed by 7 bases and V by 2 bases; bases with no gene match: 2. The CDR3 spans 12 residues. The DNA of the CDR3 is TGTGCCAGCAGCTTAAAGGGAGGGGAGCAGTACTTC. Protein product: CASSLKGGEQYF. Filled out from reference TRBV7-6 and TRBJ2-7, the complete variable domain reads GAGVSQSPRYKVTKRGQDVALRCDPISGHVSLYWYRQALGQGPEFLTYFNYEAQQDKSGLPNDRFSAERPEGSISTLTIQRTEQRDSAMYRCASSLKGGEQYFGPGTRLTVT.